The 13 T cell receptor beta chains presented below share a single source sample, sequenced in a study of T cell responses to AZD1222 COVID-19 vaccine. Generated by immunoSEQ multiplex PCR, the TCRdb table keeps only in-frame clones and is missing some. The sample yields roughly 130,000 clones, 85% to 95% seen once. The source material was peripheral blood, sampled on day 0 of AZD1222 vaccination. These receptor sequences come from an adult in good health.

The chain links TRBV24-1 to TRBJ1-1; D is uncertain. The CDR3 is 13 residues long. Looked up from germline, CDR1 is KGHDR and CDR2 is SFDVKD. The CDR3 sequence: CATAGKAGTEAFF. CDR3 DNA sequence: TGTGCGACGGCGGGGAAGGCTGGGACTGAAGCTTTCTTT.

The gene calls are TRBV11-2 and TRBJ1-6; tentatively, D is TRBD1 (6 bases). CDR3 size: 16 residues. V shed 5 bases and J shed 10 bases, with 21 bases lying between them. Looked up from germline, CDR1 is SGHAT and CDR2 is FQNNGV. DNA of the CDR3: TGTGCCAGCAGCCCCGATAGTCAGGGGTGGAACTCACCCCTCCACTTT. Translation: CASSPDSQGWNSPLHF.

The chain couples TRBV11-3 to TRBJ2-1; D is perhaps TRBD1 (6 bases). The CDR3 is made up of 14 amino acids. Germline loops: CDR1 SGHNT, CDR2 YENEEA. The V gene lost 1 base and the J gene lost 7 bases, with 11 bases spanning the gap. This chain's CDR3 is CASSLVTGINEQFF. The CDR3 nucleotides read TGTGCCAGCAGCTTAGTAACAGGGATAAATGAGCAGTTCTTC.

This chain connects TRBV2 to TRBJ2-5; D gene ambiguous. The CDR3 consists of 14 residues. With 4 bases removed from V and 1 base from J, the gap between germline ends came to 10 bases. From germline, CDR1 is SNHLY and CDR2 FYNNEI. DNA for the CDR3: TGTGCCAGCAGTGTTTTCGCGACCCAAGAGACCCAGTACTTC. Its translation is CASSVFATQETQYF.

This chain links TRBV3-1 (or the pseudogene TRBV3-2) with TRBJ2-5, with D possibly matching TRBD2 (6 bases). V was trimmed by 0 bases and J by 5 bases, leaving 16 bases between them. Germline-derived CDR1 and CDR2 are LGHDT and YNNKEL (reference sequence). The CDR3 consists of 16 residues. The CDR3 region has the DNA TGTGCCAGCAGCCAAGAGACCCGGGACTTTTTGGAGACCCAGTACTTC. It encodes CASSQETRDFLETQYF.

CDR3 sequence: CASSFAPYEQYF. The CDR3 DNA reads TGTGCCAGCAGCTTTGCGCCCTACGAGCAGTACTTC. The chain employs TRBV5-8 and TRBJ2-7; D call uncertain. V was pared by 2 bases and J by 2 bases, with 5 bases between. CDR3 length equals 12 residues. The germline V gene encodes CDR1 SGHTS and CDR2 YDEGEE. The full variable domain, rest sourced from reference TRBV5-8 and TRBJ2-7, is EAGVTQSPTHLIKTRGQQATLRCSPISGHTSVYWYQQALGLGLQFLLWYDEGEERNRGNFPPRFSGRQFPNYSSELNVNALELEDSALYLCASSFAPYEQYFGPGTRLTVT.

The chain uses TRBV7-6 and TRBJ1-1, with unresolved D. The V end lost 2 bases, the J end lost 2 bases, and 6 bases lay between the germline ends. Germline CDR1 reads SGHVS; CDR2 reads FNYEAQ. This CDR3 is 13 amino acids long. The chain's CDR3 is CASSLSRNTEAFF. The CDR3 bases are TGTGCCAGCAGCTTAAGCAGAAACACTGAAGCTTTCTTT.

The chain carries TRBV4-1 and TRBJ1-2, with no clear D. The CDR3 extends over 16 amino acids. V was shortened by 0 bases and J by 3 bases, with 14 bases between the two germline ends. CDR1 is MGHRA, CDR2 YSYEKL, per germline. The CDR3 region has the DNA TGCGCCAGCAGCCAAGACCCGGGTGGTTTAGACTATGGCTACACCTTC. This codes for CASSQDPGGLDYGYTF.

The J gene is TRBJ1-1, the V gene TRBV10-3; the D gene is possibly TRBD1 (5 bases). V lost 10 bases and J lost 1, with 10 bases in between. The CDR3 is made up of 12 amino acids. Germline V lookup: CDR1 ENHRY, CDR2 SYGVKD. The CDR3 is CATRVGNTEAFF. The CDR3 DNA reads TGTGCCACCAGGGTGGGGAACACTGAAGCTTTCTTT.

This clone has only one observation. The chain couples TRBV18 to TRBJ2-5; D is ambiguous. The CDR3 has 13 residues. The V gene's germline CDR1 is KGHSH and CDR2 LQKENI. With 0 bases removed from V and 5 bases from J, the gap between germline ends came to 7 bases. The DNA for the CDR3 is TGTGCCAGCTCACCACCGAACGGGGAGACCCAGTACTTC. Translating it yields CASSPPNGETQYF.

The V call is TRBV7-2, the J call TRBJ2-5; D might be TRBD2 (5 bases). This CDR3 comprises 13 residues. V shed 1 base and J shed 7 bases, with 10 bases lying between them. In germline, CDR1 is SGHTA, CDR2 FQGNSA. This CDR3 is CASSLGGAVTQYF. The CDR3 coding sequence is TGTGCCAGCAGCTTAGGGGGAGCGGTGACCCAGTACTTC.

The gene calls are TRBV7-2 and TRBJ1-6; D not certain. The germline V gene encodes CDR1 SGHTA and CDR2 FQGNSA. With 5 bases removed from V and 6 bases from J, the gap between germline ends came to 8 bases. This CDR3 has 13 residues. This CDR3 reads CASSREFNSPLHF. In nucleotides, the CDR3 is TGTGCCAGCAGCCGGGAGTTTAATTCACCCCTCCACTTT.

The gene calls are TRBV5-4 and TRBJ1-3, with D unresolved. With 0 bases removed from V and 3 bases from J, the gap between germline ends came to 4 bases. The CDR3 consists of 13 residues. From germline, CDR1 is SGHNT and CDR2 YYREEE (reference sequence). The CDR3 sequence: CASSLASGNTIYF. The CDR3 nucleotides are TGTGCCAGCAGCTTGGCCAGTGGAAACACCATATATTTT.